This entry concerns a single TCR beta chain. The antigen this receptor binds is unknown. No clone much larger than this one lies a single base away; base qualities are absent. Using the deep immunoSEQ assay, multiplex PCR amplified TCR CDR3 regions from genomic DNA. Extracted genomic DNA from each cell subset was distributed evenly across all wells of several immunoSEQ 96-well plates, and each plate was treated as a replicate. For sorted subsets, each replicate PCR was loaded with about 200 ng genomic DNA, equivalent to 25,000 to 35,000 T cell genomes. Purified libraries were measured with a Qubit 3.0 fluorometer, size-checked on a Bioanalyzer 2100, and measured again with the KAPA Library Quantification kit. Every immunoSEQ 96-well plate was sequenced on a separate single-read 150-cycle Illumina NextSeq 550 flow cell. Processing in the source paper ran as follows. Because the immunoSEQ output held only junctional sequences and lacked quality scores, the filtering could not match the filtering applied to full-length reads. Sequences were annotated with PyIR, a Python wrapper for IgBLAST v1.9, using IMGT germline references to assign V/J genes and CDR3. Reads with weak V/J assignments (E-value above 1e-6), missing CDR3, stop codons, out-of-frame junctions, or ambiguous translated residues were removed. V3J clonotypes were defined as sequences sharing the same inferred V gene, J gene, and CDR3 amino acid sequence. Percentage overlap between repertoires was computed as shared unique clonotypes divided by the size of the smaller repertoire. RTK rarefaction, the Chao1 estimator, and Recon v2.1 estimates of unobserved clonotypes were used to assess repertoire richness. Generation probabilities for all TCRbeta clonotypes obtained by the gDNA method from a handful of donors were computed using OLGA. In its TCRdb copy, this immuneACCESS table keeps in-frame sequences only and misses some clones. Where compared with another copy, unresolved V genes explain less than half of these, and the others have no known cause. V and J calls and clone size come straight from that table; D and trimming were deduced from the DNA. The sample table holds 950,000 to 1,100,000 clones, of which approximately 72% were seen once. 1.4% to 1.5% of the sample rests with the top ten.

The sample belongs to a study of shared clonotypes between healthy human individuals (dated by TCRdb to the early 2020s). Regarding the research as a whole: The cohort included three men and a couple of women between 18 and 49 years of age. The study deeply sequenced blood TCR repertoires of about 5 healthy adults to estimate repertoire size and the extent of clonotype sharing between individuals. Leukapheresis yielded between about 0.9 and 9 billion PBMCs per donor. For each donor, three plates each were used for CD4 naive and CD4 memory, two plates were used for CD8 naive, and one plate was used for CD8 memory. To increase sequencing depth and limit assay-specific biases, different laboratories used diverse techniques to prepare libraries and sequence TCR repertoires. Points the paper makes about the study in general: The small number of donors limited the genetic and exposure-history diversity represented. Pairwise subsampling indicated that sequencing depth was expected to affect the degree of clonotype sharing among donors. Incomplete sequencing was indicated by rarefaction of sorted-subset datasets, despite the large sequencing depth. Clonotypes shared by all four sorted-subset donors showed higher generation probabilities than non-shared clonotypes. Only blood was sampled, and tissue TCR repertoires likely differ from those in blood. Naive subsets generally had larger estimated clonotype richness than memory subsets. Across a few donors, about 5.2% of naive CD4, approximately 3.6% of naive CD8, 2% to 2.5% of memory CD4, and around 0.4% of memory CD8 clonotypes were shared.

Healthy HIV-negative adults with no recently reported acute infections or vaccinations were included as donors. Every donor was a Caucasian adult living in Nashville, Tennessee, USA. CD4+ T cells were enriched by magnetic negative selection; naive cells were then positively selected on CD45RA, and the negative fraction formed the memory subset. Blood was collected by leukapheresis, and PBMCs were isolated by Ficoll-Histopaque density gradient centrifugation and then cryopreserved in liquid nitrogen vapor phase. Purity and quantity of every magnetically sorted T cell population were checked by analytical flow cytometry. Each sorted fraction had its genomic DNA isolated and then quantified by UV absorbance on a Nanodrop 2000c. Sequences KGHSH (CDR1) and LQKENI (CDR2) are obtained from the germline V gene. The CDR3 numbers 16 residues from cysteine through phenylalanine. The entry retains the CDR3 DNA only, 48 bases that are in frame from base 1. The germline ends are 14 bases apart after V is trimmed by 5 bases and J by 1 base.

The chain links TRBV18 with TRBJ1-4; 6 matching bases give a weak D call of TRBD1. The TCR sequence derives from a man aged 18 to 29 in good health. The sequenced sample consisted of memory CD4+ T cells sorted from blood. The sample's cell subset or site label, decoded: CD45RA-negative fraction. CDR3 reads: CASSRTRGITNEKLFF. The base sequence is TGTGCCAGCTCAAGGACCAGGGGAATAACTAATGAAAAACTGTTTTTT.